Here is one TCR beta chain with its context. This entry is derived from a study of blood T cell repertoires in COVID-19. Looking at the study overall: Sample material is recorded as cDNA or gDNA derived from T cells, B-cell-depleted T cells, or PBMCs.

Germline V gene lookup returns CDR1 LNHNV and CDR2 YYDKDF (reference sequence). V was cut by 0 bases and J by 10 bases, with 10 bases left in between. The length of the CDR3 is 13 residues. The repertoire was sequenced with immunoSEQ multiplex PCR; TCRdb's copy has only in-frame clones and lacks some. This table holds 55,000 to 75,000 clones, around four fifths found once. This rearrangement joins TRBV15 to TRBJ2-1, with D perhaps matching TRBD1 (6 bases). The source is a man between 60 and 75 years old with acute or convalescent COVID-19. The specimen was peripheral blood. The CDR3 DNA follows: TGTGCCACCAGCAGAGATAGGGGGAGCGAGCAGTTCTTC. Residues: CATSRDRGSEQFF.